Detailed here is one TCR beta chain. This specimen belongs to a study of CD8 T cells in acute hepatitis C reinfection. Stated time point: naive CD8 control sorted from an acute-time-point sample. Sequencing was performed with immunoSEQ multiplex PCR; in TCRdb, only in-frame clones are kept and a portion is missing. The sample has approximately 40,000 clones; around 85% are singletons. Looked up from germline, CDR1 is WSHSY and CDR2 is SAAADI. The CDR3 covers 16 residues. The V segment lost 6 bases and the J segment 3 bases; nucleotides outside the gene matches: 5. V is TRBV10-2 and J is TRBJ2-7, with 16 bases fitting TRBD2. The origin of this receptor is a woman aged 18 to 35 who spontaneously cleared hepatitis C infection. Material: naive CD8+ T cells from PBMCs. For the CDR3, the DNA is TGCGCCAGCAGATCCGGGACTAGCGGGAGGGGCTACGAGCAGTACTTC. Its translation is CASRSGTSGRGYEQYF.